The T cell receptor beta chain described here comes from a study of T cell responses to AZD1222 COVID-19 vaccine. Whole-study findings and limits: Sampling captured repertoires only after the peak T cell response. Donors were chiefly white British, with a greater number of females, and clonal diversity was perhaps underestimated.

The CDR3 contains 13 residues. Trimming shortened V by 4 bases and J by 5 bases, and 9 bases separated the two germline ends. The germline gives CDR1 SGHDN, CDR2 FVKESK. Remarks on this clone: What it binds is unknown.

This table comes from immunoSEQ multiplex PCR, and its TCRdb copy is limited to in-frame clones, with some not included. The sample holds about 140,000 clones, 80% to 95% seen once. The sample consisted of peripheral blood, taken 28 days after the second AZD1222 dose. The chain uses TRBV14 and TRBJ2-1, with D unclear. The source is an adult who received the AZD1222 COVID-19 vaccine. The CDR3: CASSLGRHNEQFF. The CDR3 DNA reads as TGTGCCAGCAGCCTTGGTCGGCACAATGAGCAGTTCTTC.